This entry is about one T cell receptor beta chain. The record originates from a study of blood T cell repertoires in COVID-19. Study information: The United States, Italy and Spain supplied acute and convalescent COVID-19 samples. In each case, the material was cDNA or gDNA derived from T cells, B-cell-depleted T cells, or PBMCs.

In the source study's methods: Researchers report that nucleated cell counts were estimated from reference gene primer amplification. Produced via immunoSEQ multiplex PCR; TCRdb's table is partial and in-frame only. V and J calls and clone size are those listed in that table; D and trimming were worked out from the DNA. The table has 85,000 to 110,000 clones, roughly 90% seen once. The CDR3 loop spans 15 amino acids. Looked up from germline, CDR1 is MNHEY and CDR2 is SVGAGI. The J segment lost 1 base and the V segment lost 7 bases, leaving 5 bases of the junction unmatched. The receptor was derived from an elderly woman in a cohort sampled during active COVID-19. The sample comprised peripheral blood. J is TRBJ2-3 and V is TRBV6-5; 10 nucleotides line up with TRBD2. CDR3 amino acids: CASNLAGGGTDTQYF. CDR3 nucleotides: TGTGCCAGCAACTTAGCGGGAGGAGGCACAGATACGCAGTATTTT.